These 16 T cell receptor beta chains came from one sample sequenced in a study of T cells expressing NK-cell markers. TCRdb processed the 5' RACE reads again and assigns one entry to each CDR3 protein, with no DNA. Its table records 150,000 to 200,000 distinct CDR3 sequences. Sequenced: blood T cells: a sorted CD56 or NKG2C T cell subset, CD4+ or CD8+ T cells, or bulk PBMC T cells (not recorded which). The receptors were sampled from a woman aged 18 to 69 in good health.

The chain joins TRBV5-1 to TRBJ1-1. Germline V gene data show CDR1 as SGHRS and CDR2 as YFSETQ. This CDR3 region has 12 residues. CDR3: CASSLSGTEAFF.

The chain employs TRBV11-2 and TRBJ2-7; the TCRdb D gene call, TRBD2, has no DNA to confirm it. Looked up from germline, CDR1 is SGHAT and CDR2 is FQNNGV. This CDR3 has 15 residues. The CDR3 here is CASSLGLAPIYEQYF.

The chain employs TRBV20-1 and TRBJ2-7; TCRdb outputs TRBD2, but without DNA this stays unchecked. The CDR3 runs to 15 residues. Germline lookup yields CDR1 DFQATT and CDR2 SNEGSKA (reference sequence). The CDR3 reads CSARDSRGLNYEQYF.

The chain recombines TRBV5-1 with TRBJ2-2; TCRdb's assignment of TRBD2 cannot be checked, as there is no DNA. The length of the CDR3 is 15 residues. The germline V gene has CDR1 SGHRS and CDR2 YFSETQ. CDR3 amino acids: CASSRRTIASGELFF.

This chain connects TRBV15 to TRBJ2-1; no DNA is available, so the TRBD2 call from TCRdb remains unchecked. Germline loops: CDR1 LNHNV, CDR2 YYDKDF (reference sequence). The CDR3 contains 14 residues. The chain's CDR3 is CATSSGPSYNEQFF. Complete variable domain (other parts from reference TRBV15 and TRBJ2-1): DAMVIQNPRYQVTQFGKPVTLSCSQTLNHNVMYWYQQKSSQAPKLLFHYYDKDFNNEADTPDNFQSRRPNTSFCFLDIRSPGLGDTAMYLCATSSGPSYNEQFFGPGTRLTVL.

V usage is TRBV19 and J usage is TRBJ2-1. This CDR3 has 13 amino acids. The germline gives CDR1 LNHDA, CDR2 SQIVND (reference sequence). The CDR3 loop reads CASSIEGRNEQFF.

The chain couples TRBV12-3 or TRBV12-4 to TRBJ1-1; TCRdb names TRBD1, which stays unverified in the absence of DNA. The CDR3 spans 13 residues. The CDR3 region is CASSRTGGDEAFF.

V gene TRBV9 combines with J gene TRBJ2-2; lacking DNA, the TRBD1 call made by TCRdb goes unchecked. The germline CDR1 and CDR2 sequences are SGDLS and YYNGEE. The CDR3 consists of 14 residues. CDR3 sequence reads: CASSLVRGPGELFF.

The CDR3 sequence is CASSVATSMGNEQFF. The chain recombines TRBV9 with TRBJ2-1. This CDR3 spans 15 amino acids. CDR1 is SGDLS and CDR2 is YYNGEE in the germline V gene.

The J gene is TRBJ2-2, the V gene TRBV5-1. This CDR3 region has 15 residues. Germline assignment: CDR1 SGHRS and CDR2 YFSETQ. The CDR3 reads CASSETASNTGELFF.

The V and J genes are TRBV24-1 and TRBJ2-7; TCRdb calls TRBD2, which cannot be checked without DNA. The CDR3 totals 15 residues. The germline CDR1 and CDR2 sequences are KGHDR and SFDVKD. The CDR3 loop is CATSAPGLAGSEQYF.

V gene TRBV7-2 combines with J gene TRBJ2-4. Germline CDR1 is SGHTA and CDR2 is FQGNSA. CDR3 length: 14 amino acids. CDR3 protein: CASSPGWLGNIQYF.

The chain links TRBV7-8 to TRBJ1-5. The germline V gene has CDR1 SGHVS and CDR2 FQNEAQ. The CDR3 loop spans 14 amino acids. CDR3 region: CASSQDRGNQPQHF.

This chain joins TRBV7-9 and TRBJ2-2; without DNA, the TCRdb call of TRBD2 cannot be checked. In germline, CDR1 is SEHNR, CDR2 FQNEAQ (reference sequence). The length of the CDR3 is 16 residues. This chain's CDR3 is CASSLSGTGRTGELFF.

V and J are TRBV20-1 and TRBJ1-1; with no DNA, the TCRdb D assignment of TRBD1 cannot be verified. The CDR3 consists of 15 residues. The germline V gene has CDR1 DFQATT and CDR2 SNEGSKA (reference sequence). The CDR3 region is CSARDSGTGNTEAFF.

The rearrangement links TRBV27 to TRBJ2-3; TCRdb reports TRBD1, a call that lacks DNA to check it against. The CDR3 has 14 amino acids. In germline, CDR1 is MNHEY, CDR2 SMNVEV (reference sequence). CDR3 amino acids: CASSLKDPGDTQYF.